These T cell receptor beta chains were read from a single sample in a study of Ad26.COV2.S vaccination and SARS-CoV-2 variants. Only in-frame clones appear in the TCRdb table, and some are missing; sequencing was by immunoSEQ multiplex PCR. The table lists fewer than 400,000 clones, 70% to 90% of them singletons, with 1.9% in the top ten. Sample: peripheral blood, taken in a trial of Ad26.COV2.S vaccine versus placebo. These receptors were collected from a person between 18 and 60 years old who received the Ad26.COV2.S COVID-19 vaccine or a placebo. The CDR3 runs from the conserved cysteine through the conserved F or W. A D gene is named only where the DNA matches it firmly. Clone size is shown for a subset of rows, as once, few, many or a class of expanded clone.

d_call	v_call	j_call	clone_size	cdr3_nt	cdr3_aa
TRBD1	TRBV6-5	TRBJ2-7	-	TGTGCCAGCAGGAGGGACAGGAGCTCCTACGAGCAGTACTTC	CASRRDRSSYEQYF
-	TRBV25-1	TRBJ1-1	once	TGTGCCAGCAGAAACAGGGTAAACACTGAAGCTTTCTTT	CASRNRVNTEAFF
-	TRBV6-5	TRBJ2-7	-	TGTGCCAGCAGGAGGGGCACCTACGAGCAGTACTTC	CASRRGTYEQYF
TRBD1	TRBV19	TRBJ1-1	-	TGTGCCAGTAGTCCCACAGGGGGTAAGAACACTGAAGCTTTCTTT	CASSPTGGKNTEAFF
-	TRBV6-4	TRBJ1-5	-	TGTGCCAGCAGTGACCCGAAGACATTTTACTTCAGGAGCAATCAGCCCCAGCATTTT	CASSDPKTFYFRSNQPQHF
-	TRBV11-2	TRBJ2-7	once	TGTGCCAGCAGCTTAAGGGGTAACCCCTACGAGCAGTACTTC	CASSLRGNPYEQYF
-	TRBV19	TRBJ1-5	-	TGTGCCAGTAGTAGTGCCGGGGGTGGTCAGCCCCAGCATTTT	CASSSAGGGQPQHF
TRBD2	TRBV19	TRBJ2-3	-	TGTGCCAGTAGTATAGGCGGGGGGCGAGATACGCAGTATTTT	CASSIGGGRDTQYF
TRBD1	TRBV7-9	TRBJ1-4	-	TGTGCCAGCAGCTTATACAGGGGTACTGAAAAACTGTTTTTT	CASSLYRGTEKLFF
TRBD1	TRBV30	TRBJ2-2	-	TGTGCCTCAAAAGGGGGCTCGAACACCGGGGAGCTGTTTTTT	CASKGGSNTGELFF
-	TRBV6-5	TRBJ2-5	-	TGTGCCAGCAGTTCCCGACACAACCAAGAGACCCAGTACTTC	CASSSRHNQETQYF
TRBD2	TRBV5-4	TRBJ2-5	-	TGTGCCAGCAGCTTGAACCAGCGGGAGTACCAAGAGACCCAGTACTTC	CASSLNQREYQETQYF
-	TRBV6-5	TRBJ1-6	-	TGTGCCAGCAGTTACTCGAAGTCCTATAATTCACCCCTCCACTTT	CASSYSKSYNSPLHF
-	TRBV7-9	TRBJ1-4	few	TGTGCCAGCAGCCCCGCTATGGCATCCCATTCGGGAAAACTGTTTTTT	CASSPAMASHSGKLFF
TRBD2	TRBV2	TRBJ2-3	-	TGTGCCATCAGAAGGAGTCGGGGACTAGCTTCGTCAGATACGCAGTATTTT	CAIRRSRGLASSDTQYF
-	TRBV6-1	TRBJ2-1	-	TGTGCCAGCAGTGAAGTCCCAGGTATCTACAATGAGCAGTTCTTC	CASSEVPGIYNEQFF